This entry is about one TCR beta chain. The data belong to a study of blood T cell repertoires in COVID-19. About the research overall: Samples came from the United States, Italy and Spain, spanning acute and convalescent COVID-19. PBMCs, B-cell-depleted T cells, or T cells provided the cDNA or gDNA that made up the material.

Per the authors' pipeline: Nucleated cell counts were estimated from reference gene primer amplification. Data came from immunoSEQ multiplex PCR; TCRdb stores just in-frame clones and leaves some out. V, J and clone size derive from that table, while D and trimming were established from the DNA sequence. The sample includes roughly 250,000 clones, roughly nine tenths of them seen just once. CDR1 and CDR2 (germline): SGHRS, YFSETQ. The CDR3 runs 17 residues. Trimming at V came to 4 bases and at J to 7 bases, leaving 13 bases not matched to a gene. The clonotype originates from a man aged 55 to 70 who had recovered from COVID-19. The chain links TRBV5-1 to TRBJ2-7, with 14 bases matching TRBD2. The sample was peripheral blood. CDR3 protein: CASSTGTSGGIPVEQYF. CDR3 nucleotides: TGCGCCAGCAGCACAGGGACTAGCGGGGGCATCCCGGTGGAGCAGTACTTC.